What follows is one TCR beta chain and its context. The sample belongs to a study of T cell responses to AZD1222 COVID-19 vaccine. CDR1 is SGHAT and CDR2 is FQNNGV in the germline V gene. This CDR3 comprises 11 residues. V was trimmed by 1 base and J by 8 bases, leaving 3 bases between them. Data came from immunoSEQ multiplex PCR; TCRdb stores just in-frame clones and leaves some out. The sample holds approximately 220,000 clones, 85% to 95% seen once. Sample: peripheral blood, taken on day 0 of MenACWY control vaccination. The chain combines TRBV11-2 with TRBJ2-1; D is ambiguous. The TCR was taken from an adult in good health. The CDR3 DNA sequence: TGTGCCAGCAGCTTAGTATATGAGCAGTTCTTC. This encodes CASSLVYEQFF. The full variable domain, with the rest looked up from reference TRBV11-2 and TRBJ2-1, is EAGVAQSPRYKIIEKRQSVAFWCNPISGHATLYWYQQILGQGPKLLIQFQNNGVVDDSQLPKDRFSAERLKGVDSTLKIQPAKLEDSAVYLCASSLVYEQFFGPGTRLTVL.